Listed below are T cell receptor beta chains from one sample, sequenced in a study of blood T cell repertoires in COVID-19. Libraries were prepared by immunoSEQ multiplex PCR; TCRdb keeps only in-frame clonotypes and omits some of them. The sample holds 75,000 to 95,000 clones; around 72% are singletons and the top ten take roughly 3.9%. Sequenced input: peripheral blood. The receptors were gathered from a man in his 70s with COVID-19, enrolled during active disease. Both conserved end residues are part of each CDR3. A D gene is named only where the DNA matches it firmly. Clone size is stated in some rows and not others, as once, few, many or a class when expanded.

j_call	clone_size	d_call	v_call	cdr3_nt	cdr3_aa
TRBJ2-2	.	TRBD2	TRBV12-5	TGTGCTAGTGGTCCCACGGGGGGAGCCGATAGGCTGTTTTTT	CASGPTGGADRLFF
TRBJ2-7	.	.	TRBV19	TGTGCCAGTAGTCCCCGGGGGGCGGCATCCTACGAGCAGTACTTC	CASSPRGAASYEQYF
TRBJ2-3	.	TRBD2	TRBV4-3	TGCGCCAGCAGCCAAGATTTAGCGGGGGCCACAGATACGCAGTATTTT	CASSQDLAGATDTQYF
TRBJ2-3	.	.	TRBV23-1	TGCGCCAGCAGTCCAGCTCAACAGGGCACAGATACGCAGTATTTT	CASSPAQQGTDTQYF
TRBJ2-7	few	.	TRBV6-2/TRBV6-3	TGTGCCAGCAGTTTCTCCTTGTCCGTTACATTTACCTACGAGCAGTACTTC	CASSFSLSVTFTYEQYF
TRBJ2-7	.	.	TRBV7-3	TGTGCCAGCAGCTTAGGAGGTTCCTCCGAGCAGTACTTC	CASSLGGSSEQYF
TRBJ2-1	.	TRBD2	TRBV28	TGTGCCAGCAGCGGATATAGCGGGAGCTCCTACAATGAGCAGTTCTTC	CASSGYSGSSYNEQFF
TRBJ2-1	once	TRBD2	TRBV6-2/TRBV6-3	TGTGCCAGCACCCCCCGGACTAGCGGCTCCTACAATGAGCAGTTCTTC	CASTPRTSGSYNEQFF
TRBJ1-4	.	.	TRBV29-1	TGCAGCGTGGAGGAACAGGGTTTGGGCGAAAAACTGTTTTTT	CSVEEQGLGEKLFF
TRBJ2-1	few	TRBD2	TRBV24-1	TGTGCCACCAGTGACATCAGCGGGAGGGTCGTCAATGAGCAGTTCTTC	CATSDISGRVVNEQFF
TRBJ1-1	.	TRBD1	TRBV18	TGTGCCAGCTCCCCCGACAGGGTGAACACTGAAGCTTTCTTT	CASSPDRVNTEAFF
TRBJ2-1	.	TRBD2	TRBV24-1	TGTGCCACCAGTGGACTAGCCGGGTCTGAGCAGTTCTTC	CATSGLAGSEQFF
TRBJ2-5	.	.	TRBV4-3	TGCGCCAGCAGCCAAGGTGGGCAGGGCCAAGAGACCCAGTACTTC	CASSQGGQGQETQYF
TRBJ2-1	many	.	TRBV11-1	TGTGCCAGCAGTGCCGGACAGAACAATGAGCAGTTCTTC	CASSAGQNNEQFF
TRBJ2-3	.	.	TRBV5-1	TGCGCCAGCAGCTTGGTTACAGGGTCGCAGGGTACGCAGTATTTT	CASSLVTGSQGTQYF
TRBJ2-1	.	.	TRBV28	TGTGCCAGCAGTTGGTCCCTCTATGGCAATGAGCAGTTCTTC	CASSWSLYGNEQFF
TRBJ1-1	once	TRBD1	TRBV6-2/TRBV6-3	TGTGCCAGCAGTTACTCGGGACAGGGGGCGCAGGGAAACACTGAAGCTTTCTTT	CASSYSGQGAQGNTEAFF
TRBJ2-7	few	.	TRBV11-2	TGTGCCACCAGCAGCTTACGGGAGAAACCCCACGAGCAGTACTTC	CATSSLREKPHEQYF
TRBJ2-5	.	TRBD2	TRBV28	TGTGCCAGCAGTTTTGGGACTACGGCCGGGGAGACCCAGTACTTC	CASSFGTTAGETQYF
TRBJ2-2	.	.	TRBV5-1	TGCGCCAGCAGCTTAGCGTCGAACACCGGGGAGCTGTTTTTT	CASSLASNTGELFF
TRBJ1-1	.	.	TRBV11-2	TGTGCCAGCAGCTTAGACCGGGTGACTGAAGCTTTCTTT	CASSLDRVTEAFF
TRBJ2-7	.	TRBD2	TRBV2	TGTGCCAGCAGTCTGGGGGGGATCTCCTACGAGCAGTACTTC	CASSLGGISYEQYF
TRBJ2-1	.	.	TRBV29-1	TGCAGCGTTGAAACGAGTGAGCAGTTCTTC	CSVETSEQFF
TRBJ1-3	.	.	TRBV3-1/TRBV3-2	TGTGCCAGCAGCCAAGATGGGAACCCAGGGGCCGGAAACACCATATATTTT	CASSQDGNPGAGNTIYF
TRBJ1-4	.	.	TRBV3-1/TRBV3-2	TGTGCCAGCAGCCAAGGCAGGGGCGGTGAAAAACTGTTTTTT	CASSQGRGGEKLFF
TRBJ2-1	.	.	TRBV5-6	TGTGCCAGCAGCTTCTGGAACACTAACAATGAGCAGTTCTTC	CASSFWNTNNEQFF
TRBJ1-5	.	.	TRBV6-2/TRBV6-3	TGTGCCAGCAGTTACGGTATCAGGGGACTAGATCAGCCCCAGCATTTT	CASSYGIRGLDQPQHF
TRBJ2-1	.	TRBD2	TRBV6-2/TRBV6-3	TGTGCCAGCAGTGTCCCTAGCGGAAACTCCTACAATGAGCAGTTCTTC	CASSVPSGNSYNEQFF
TRBJ2-7	.	.	TRBV4-1	TGCGCCAGCAGCCAAGTCGCGGGTGGGAGCTACGAGCAGTACTTC	CASSQVAGGSYEQYF
TRBJ2-1	.	.	TRBV6-2/TRBV6-3	TGTGCCAGCAGTTTCACGGTGCCTTTGAATGGGCAGTTCTTC	CASSFTVPLNGQFF
TRBJ2-7	.	TRBD1	TRBV4-3	TGCGCCAGCAGCCACTTAGGGACAGGGGGAGAGCAGTACTTC	CASSHLGTGGEQYF
TRBJ2-1	many	.	TRBV9	TGTGCCAGCAGCGTAGATTTCGCGGGAATCGGACTCAATGAGCAGTTCTTC	CASSVDFAGIGLNEQFF
TRBJ1-1	.	.	TRBV9	TGTGCCAGCAGCGTAGGGGGCGCGGTCACTGAAGCTTTCTTT	CASSVGGAVTEAFF
TRBJ2-1	.	TRBD2	TRBV27	TGTGCCAGCAGGGACGGACTAGCGGGAGAGGATGAGCAGTTCTTC	CASRDGLAGEDEQFF
TRBJ2-1	once	TRBD2	TRBV4-1	TGCGCCAGCAGCCAGGGACTAGCGGGGATTAGGGAGCAGTTCTTC	CASSQGLAGIREQFF
TRBJ1-2	.	.	TRBV5-1	TGCGCCAGCAGCTTGGGAGGGAGGGATGGCTACACCTTC	CASSLGGRDGYTF
TRBJ2-3	few	TRBD2	TRBV7-8	TGTGCCAGCCGAGAGAGCGGGAGTATCCCAGATACGCAGTATTTT	CASRESGSIPDTQYF
TRBJ2-3	.	.	TRBV9	TGTGCCAGCAGCGTAGCGGGAGTTTTCACAGATACGCAGTATTTT	CASSVAGVFTDTQYF
TRBJ2-3	.	.	TRBV4-3	TGCGCCAGCAGCCAAGATTTGCAGGGTCCAGATACGCAGTATTTT	CASSQDLQGPDTQYF
TRBJ2-3	.	.	TRBV2	TGTGCCAGCAGTGAAAGGGTAGCGACAGATACGCAGTATTTT	CASSERVATDTQYF
TRBJ2-7	.	.	TRBV5-4	TGTGCCAGCAGCTTGGGAACAGGGTTAAGCTCCTACGAGCAGTACTTC	CASSLGTGLSSYEQYF
TRBJ2-7	few	TRBD2	TRBV7-3	TGTGCCAGCAGCCCCGCGGCAGCGGGAGTGAGGGAGCAGTACTTC	CASSPAAAGVREQYF
TRBJ2-1	.	.	TRBV5-1	TGCGCCAGCAGCGTACAGGGCGGGGAGCAGTTCTTC	CASSVQGGEQFF
TRBJ2-1	.	.	TRBV27	TGTGCCAGCAGTTTATACGGAATCGGGTACAATGAGCAGTTCTTC	CASSLYGIGYNEQFF
TRBJ2-3	.	TRBD2	TRBV3-1/TRBV3-2	TGTGCCAGCAGCCAGGTCGGATCTAGCGGAGATACGCAGTATTTT	CASSQVGSSGDTQYF
TRBJ1-4	few	.	TRBV11-2	TGTGCCAGCAGCTTATCGGGAGAAAAACTGTTTTTT	CASSLSGEKLFF
TRBJ2-1	once	.	TRBV9	TGTGCCAGCAGCGTAGGCCCCAATGAGCGGGCCTCCTACAATGAGCAGTTCTTC	CASSVGPNERASYNEQFF
TRBJ2-3	few	TRBD2	TRBV11-3	TGTGCCAGCAGCTTAAAAGGGAGCGGGACGTCCACAGATACGCAGTATTTT	CASSLKGSGTSTDTQYF
TRBJ2-1	.	TRBD2	TRBV19	TGTGCCAGTACTAGGAGCGGGGGCTACAATGAGCAGTTCTTC	CASTRSGGYNEQFF
TRBJ1-4	.	TRBD1	TRBV27	TGTGCCAGCAGTTTATTGCCGTTTGGACAGGGGGTTAATGAAAAACTGTTTTTT	CASSLLPFGQGVNEKLFF
TRBJ2-1	.	TRBD1	TRBV5-1	TGCGCCAGCGGGGGACAGGGGGCGACTAATGAGCAGTTCTTC	CASGGQGATNEQFF
TRBJ1-2	.	.	TRBV28	TGTGCCAGCAGTCCCATCGGGGCAGGGGCATATGGCTACACCTTC	CASSPIGAGAYGYTF
TRBJ2-1	.	.	TRBV14	TGTGCCAGCAGCCAAGTCAGGGGAGTCAATGAGCAGTTCTTC	CASSQVRGVNEQFF